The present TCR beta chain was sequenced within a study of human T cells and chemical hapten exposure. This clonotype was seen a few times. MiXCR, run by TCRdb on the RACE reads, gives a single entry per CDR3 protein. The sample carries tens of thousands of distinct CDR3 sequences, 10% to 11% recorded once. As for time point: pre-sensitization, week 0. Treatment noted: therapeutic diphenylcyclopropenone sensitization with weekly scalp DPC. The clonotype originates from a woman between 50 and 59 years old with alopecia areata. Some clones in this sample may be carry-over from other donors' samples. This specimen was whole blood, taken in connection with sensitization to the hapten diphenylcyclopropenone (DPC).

The CDR3 nucleotides are TGTGCCAGCAGCTTAGCTCCTACCGGGGTGGTGGTGCCCCAGTACTTC. Protein: CASSLAPTGVVVPQYF. V and J are TRBV7-2 and TRBJ2-5; D possibly corresponds to TRBD2 (5 bases). Trimming removed 0 bases from V and 9 bases from J, with 20 bases in between. The CDR3 totals 16 residues. Germline lookup yields CDR1 SGHTA and CDR2 FQGNSA.